The 6 T cell receptor beta chains below all came from one sample that was sequenced in a study of T cell changes during pregnancy in multiple sclerosis. The table came from immunoSEQ multiplex PCR; TCRdb's copy has only in-frame clones and leaves some out. The repertoire holds 56,000 or so clones, over 75% seen once, with roughly 2% in the top ten. Sequences were derived from peripheral blood, sampled in the first trimester of pregnancy. The receptors derive from a female donor in good health, enrolled as a control in a pregnancy study.

The chain links TRBV27 to TRBJ1-1, with TRBD1 matching 7 bases. This CDR3 contains 16 residues. Germline loops: CDR1 MNHEY, CDR2 SMNVEV (reference sequence). Trimming took 3 bases from V and 4 from J; bases not matched to a gene: 11. The CDR3 sequence: CASSFWGAGGGTEAFF. Written as DNA, the CDR3 is TGTGCCAGCAGTTTTTGGGGGGCAGGGGGTGGCACTGAAGCTTTCTTT.

This clone was observed a handful of times. V is TRBV9 and J is TRBJ1-1; 7 nucleotides align to TRBD1. V trimming: 3 bases; J trimming: 5 bases; junction bases outside the gene matches: 7. This CDR3 spans 14 amino acids. Per germline, CDR1 SGDLS and CDR2 YYNGEE. The CDR3 DNA follows: TGTGCCAGCAGCGCCCGAGGGGGCGCGACTGAAGCTTTCTTT. It encodes CASSARGGATEAFF.

The genes are TRBV5-1 and TRBJ2-1; D unclear. This CDR3 region has 13 residues. The V end was cut by 0 bases, the J end by 8 bases, with 9 bases between. Germline CDR1 SGHRS, CDR2 YFSETQ. The CDR3 loop is CASSLGWQDEQFF. In DNA, the CDR3 is TGCGCCAGCAGCTTGGGTTGGCAGGATGAGCAGTTCTTC.

The chain joins TRBV28 to TRBJ2-3, with D perhaps TRBD2 (6 bases). There are 17 residues in the CDR3. The V gene lost 6 bases and the J gene lost 0 bases, with 19 bases spanning the gap. Germline V gene sequence: CDR1 MDHEN, CDR2 SYDVKM. The CDR3 DNA follows: TGTGCCAGCAGCCCTCCCCTCCGCGGGGCTAGCACAGATACGCAGTATTTT. This sequence encodes CASSPPLRGASTDTQYF. Full variable domain (rest looked up from reference TRBV28 and TRBJ2-3): DVKVTQSSRYLVKRTGEKVFLECVQDMDHENMFWYRQDPGLGLRLIYFSYDVKMKEKGDIPEGYSVSREKKERFSLILESASTNQTSMYLCASSPPLRGASTDTQYFGPGTRLTVL.

The chain is built from TRBV4-1 and TRBJ1-5; 9 bases align to TRBD1. With V trimmed by 3 bases and J by 4 bases, 4 bases remained unmatched. This CDR3 comprises 15 residues. Germline loops: CDR1 MGHRA, CDR2 YSYEKL. In DNA form, the CDR3 reads TGCGCCAGCAGCCAGCCGGGACAGGGAAATCAGCCCCAGCATTTT. Residues: CASSQPGQGNQPQHF.

V gene TRBV29-1 combines with J gene TRBJ1-2, with D maybe TRBD1 (5 bases). The CDR3 has 15 residues. V dropped 4 bases and J dropped 8 bases, with 23 bases sitting between them. Germline CDR1 is SQVTM and CDR2 is ANQGSEA. Written as DNA, the CDR3 is TGCAGCGTTGGAGGAGGTGTGTCGGGGGTTGGCGGCTACACCTTC. Its translation: CSVGGGVSGVGGYTF.